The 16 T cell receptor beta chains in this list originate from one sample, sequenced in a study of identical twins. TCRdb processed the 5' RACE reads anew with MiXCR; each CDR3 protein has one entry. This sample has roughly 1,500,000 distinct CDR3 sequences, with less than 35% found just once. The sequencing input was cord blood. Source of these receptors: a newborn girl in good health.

The CDR3 region has the DNA TGTGCCAGCAGTTACGGGGTTCTGATGAACACTGAAGCTTTCTTT. As protein: CASSYGVLMNTEAFF. The gene calls are TRBV12-3 or TRBV12-4 and TRBJ1-1; no reliable D call. Trimming stripped 4 bases from V and 0 bases from J, with 12 bases between. CDR3 length equals 15 residues.

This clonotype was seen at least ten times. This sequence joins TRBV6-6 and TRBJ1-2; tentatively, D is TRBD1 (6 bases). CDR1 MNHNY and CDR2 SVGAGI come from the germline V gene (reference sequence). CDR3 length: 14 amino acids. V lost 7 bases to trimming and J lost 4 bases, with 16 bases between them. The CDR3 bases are TGTGCCAGCATTATAACAGGGTCTGGCTATGGCTACACCTTC. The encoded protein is CASIITGSGYGYTF.

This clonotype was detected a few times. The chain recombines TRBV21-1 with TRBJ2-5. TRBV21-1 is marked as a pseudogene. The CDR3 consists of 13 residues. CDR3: CASSKGVQETQYF. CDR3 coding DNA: TGTGCCAGCAGCAAAGGGGTTCAAGAGACCCAGTACTTC.

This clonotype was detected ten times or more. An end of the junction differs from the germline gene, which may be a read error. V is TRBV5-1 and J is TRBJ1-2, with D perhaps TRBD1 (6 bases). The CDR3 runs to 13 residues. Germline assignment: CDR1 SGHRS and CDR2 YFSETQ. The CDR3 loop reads CASSSQGDYGYTF. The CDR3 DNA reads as TGTGCCAGCAGCTCACAGGGTGATTATGGCTACACCTTC.

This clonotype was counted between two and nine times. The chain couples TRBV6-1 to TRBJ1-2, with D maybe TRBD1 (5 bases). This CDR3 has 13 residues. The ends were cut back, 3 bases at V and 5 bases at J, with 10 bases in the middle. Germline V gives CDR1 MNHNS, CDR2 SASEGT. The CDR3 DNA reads TGTGCCAGCAGTGACAGGGTGGCATATGGCTACACCTTC. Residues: CASSDRVAYGYTF.

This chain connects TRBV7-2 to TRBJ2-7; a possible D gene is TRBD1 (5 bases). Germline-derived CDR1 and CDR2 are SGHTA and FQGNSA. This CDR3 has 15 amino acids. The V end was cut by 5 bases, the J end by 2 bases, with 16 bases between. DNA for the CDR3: TGTGCCAGCAGCCCGCCGAACAGGAAGACCTACGAGCAGTACTTC. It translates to CASSPPNRKTYEQYF.

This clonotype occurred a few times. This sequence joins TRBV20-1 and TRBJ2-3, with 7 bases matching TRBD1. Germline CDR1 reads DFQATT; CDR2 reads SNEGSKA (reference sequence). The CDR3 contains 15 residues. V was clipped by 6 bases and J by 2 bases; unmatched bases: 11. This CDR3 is CSAHEGAVPTDTQYF. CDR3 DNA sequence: TGCAGTGCCCACGAGGGGGCAGTCCCCACAGATACGCAGTATTTT.

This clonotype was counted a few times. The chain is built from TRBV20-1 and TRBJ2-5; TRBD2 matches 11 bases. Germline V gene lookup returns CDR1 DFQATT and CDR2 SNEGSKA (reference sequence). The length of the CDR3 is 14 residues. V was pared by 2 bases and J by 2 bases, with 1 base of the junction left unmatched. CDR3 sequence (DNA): TGCAGTGCTAGAAGACTAGCGGGGCAAGAGACCCAGTACTTC. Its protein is CSARRLAGQETQYF.

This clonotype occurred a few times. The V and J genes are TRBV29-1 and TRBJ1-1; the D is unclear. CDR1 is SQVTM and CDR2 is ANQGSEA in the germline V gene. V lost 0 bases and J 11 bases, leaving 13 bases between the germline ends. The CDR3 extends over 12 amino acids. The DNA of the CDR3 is TGCAGCGTTGAAGAAACACAGCGGACGGCTTTCTTT. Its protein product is CSVEETQRTAFF.

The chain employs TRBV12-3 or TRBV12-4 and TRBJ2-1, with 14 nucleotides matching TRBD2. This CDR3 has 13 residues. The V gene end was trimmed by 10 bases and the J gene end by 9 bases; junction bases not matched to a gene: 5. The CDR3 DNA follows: TGTGCCATTAGGACTAGCGGGGGGAGTGAGCAGTTCTTC. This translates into CAIRTSGGSEQFF.

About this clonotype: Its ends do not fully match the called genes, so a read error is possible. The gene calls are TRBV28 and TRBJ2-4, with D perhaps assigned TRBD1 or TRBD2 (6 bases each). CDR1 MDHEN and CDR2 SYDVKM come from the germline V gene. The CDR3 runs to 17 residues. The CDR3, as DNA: TGTGCCAGCAGTGGGGGGAAGAACGACAGGTTCAAAGACATTCAGTACTTC. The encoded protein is CASSGGKNDRFKDIQYF.

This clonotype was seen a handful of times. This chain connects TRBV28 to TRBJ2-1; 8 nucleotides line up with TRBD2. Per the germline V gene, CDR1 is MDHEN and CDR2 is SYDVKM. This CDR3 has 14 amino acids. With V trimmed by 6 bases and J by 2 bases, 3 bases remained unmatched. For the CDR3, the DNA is TGTGCCAGCAGATCTAGCGGGCCCTACAATGAGCAGTTCTTC. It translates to CASRSSGPYNEQFF.

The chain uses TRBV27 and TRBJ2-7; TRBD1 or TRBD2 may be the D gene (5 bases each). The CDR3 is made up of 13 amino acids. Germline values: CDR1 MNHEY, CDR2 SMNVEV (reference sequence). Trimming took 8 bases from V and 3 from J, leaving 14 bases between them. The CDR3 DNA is TGTGCCAGCCGACTCCGGGGCAGCTACGAGCAGTACTTC. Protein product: CASRLRGSYEQYF.

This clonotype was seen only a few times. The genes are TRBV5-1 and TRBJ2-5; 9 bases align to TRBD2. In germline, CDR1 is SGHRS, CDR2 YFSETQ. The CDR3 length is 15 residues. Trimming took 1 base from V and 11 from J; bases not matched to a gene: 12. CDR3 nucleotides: TGCGCCAGCAGCTTGAGTAGCGGGGGTGTTAATGAGCAGTACTTC. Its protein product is CASSLSSGGVNEQYF. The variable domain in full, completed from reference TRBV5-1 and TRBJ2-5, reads KAGVTQTPRYLIKTRGQQVTLSCSPISGHRSVSWYQQTPGQGLQFLFEYFSETQRNKGNFPGRFSGRQFSNSRSEMNVSTLELGDSALYLCASSLSSGGVNEQYFGPGTRLLVL.

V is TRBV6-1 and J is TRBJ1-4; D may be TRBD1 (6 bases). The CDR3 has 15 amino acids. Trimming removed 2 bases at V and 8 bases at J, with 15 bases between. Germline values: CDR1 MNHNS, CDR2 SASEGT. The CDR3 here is CASSENRGALEKLFF. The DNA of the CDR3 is TGTGCCAGCAGTGAAAACCGGGGGGCGTTGGAAAAACTGTTTTTT.

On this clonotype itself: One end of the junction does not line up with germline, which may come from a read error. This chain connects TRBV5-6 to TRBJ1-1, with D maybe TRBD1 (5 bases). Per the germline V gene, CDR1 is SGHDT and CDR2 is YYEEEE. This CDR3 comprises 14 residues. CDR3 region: CASSSVGVNTEASF. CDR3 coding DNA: TGTGCCAGCAGCTCGGTGGGGGTGAACACTGAAGCTTCCTTT.